The 13 T cell receptor beta chains presented below share a single source sample, sequenced in a study of blood T cell repertoires in COVID-19. Clones were read by immunoSEQ multiplex PCR, and TCRdb kept only the in-frame ones, dropping some. Among approximately 180,000 clones listed, over 75% were seen once. The sample comprised peripheral blood. The receptor source for this set is a man in his forties with active or convalescent COVID-19.

This chain joins TRBV7-2 and TRBJ1-1; TRBD1 matches 7 bases. The germline V gene encodes CDR1 SGHTA and CDR2 FQGNSA. There are 15 residues in the CDR3. The J segment lost 1 base and the V segment lost 5 bases, leaving 7 bases of the junction unmatched. The CDR3, as DNA: TGTGCCAGCAGCCTAGGGACAGTTTGGAACACTGAAGCTTTCTTT. As protein: CASSLGTVWNTEAFF.

The CDR3: CASSYSILVDTEAFF. For the CDR3, the DNA is TGTGCCAGCAGTTACTCGATATTGGTAGACACTGAAGCTTTCTTT. The chain links TRBV6-5 to TRBJ1-1; D remains unclear. Germline CDR1 is MNHEY and CDR2 is SVGAGI. The CDR3 covers 15 residues. V was trimmed by 0 bases and J by 3 bases, leaving 11 bases between them.

V gene TRBV28 combines with J gene TRBJ1-1; possible D gene TRBD1, 5 bases. The CDR3 is made up of 15 amino acids. CDR1 is MDHEN and CDR2 is SYDVKM in the germline V gene. Trimming cost V 6 bases and J 4 bases, with 18 bases left between them. The CDR3 bases are TGTGCCAGCAGGCCGCTGCTGGGGGGTGGCACTGAAGCTTTCTTT. Residues: CASRPLLGGGTEAFF.

This chain connects TRBV10-3 to TRBJ2-6, with 9 bases that match TRBD1. The CDR3 contains 17 residues. The V and J ends lost 2 bases and 2 bases, in that order; junction bases with no gene match: 4. CDR1 is ENHRY and CDR2 is SYGVKD in the germline V gene. The chain's CDR3 is CAISEGTGSAGANVLTF. The CDR3 DNA reads TGTGCCATCAGTGAGGGGACAGGGTCTGCTGGGGCCAACGTCCTGACTTTC.

Of note for this clone: The sample holds other DNA sequences that translate to the same CDR3. The V gene is TRBV2, the J gene TRBJ1-2; no clear D. Between the trimmed V and J ends, which lost 4 bases and 3 bases, there was a span of 6 bases. The CDR3 covers 12 residues. Germline loops: CDR1 SNHLY, CDR2 FYNNEI. The CDR3 nucleotides are TGTGCCAGCAGTGCCGGGGACTATGGCTACACCTTC. Translating gives CASSAGDYGYTF.

Concerning this clone itself: Different DNA sequences within this sample yield the same CDR3. This chain joins TRBV6-5 and TRBJ1-2, with D unclear. Trimming shortened V by 1 base and J by 5 bases, and 11 bases separated the two germline ends. Germline V CDR1 and CDR2: MNHEY, SVGAGI. This CDR3 region has 14 residues. The CDR3 DNA reads TGTGCCAGCAGTTACTTCGGAGAAGGTTATGGCTACACCTTC. It specifies CASSYFGEGYGYTF.

The chain combines TRBV5-1 with TRBJ2-2; TRBD1 aligns across 8 bases. V dropped 6 bases and J dropped 0; count of bases not matched to a gene: 4. Germline values: CDR1 SGHRS, CDR2 YFSETQ. The CDR3 runs to 15 residues. For the CDR3, the DNA is TGCGCCAGCACCCTGGGACAGGCGAACACCGGGGAGCTGTTTTTT. It encodes CASTLGQANTGELFF.

The CDR3 here is CSATRGSEAFF. The CDR3, as DNA: TGCAGCGCCACCCGGGGTAGTGAAGCTTTCTTT. The V and J genes are TRBV29-1 and TRBJ1-1; the D is unclear. V lost 7 bases and J 7 bases, leaving 13 bases between the germline ends. Germline V lookup: CDR1 SQVTM, CDR2 ANQGSEA. CDR3 length: 11 residues.

The gene calls are TRBV6-1 and TRBJ1-5, with D perhaps matching TRBD1 (5 bases). Germline V lookup: CDR1 MNHNS, CDR2 SASEGT. The CDR3 is 17 residues long. The V gene lost 3 bases and the J gene lost 7 bases, with 22 bases spanning the gap. The CDR3: CASSDVRRWGEGQPQHF. CDR3 DNA: TGTGCCAGCAGTGACGTGCGCCGGTGGGGGGAAGGGCAGCCCCAGCATTTT.

This clone was seen a handful of times. The chain combines TRBV4-2 with TRBJ2-2; 8 bases fit TRBD1. The CDR3 runs 18 residues. CDR1 and CDR2 from the germline V gene are LGHNA and YNFKEQ. J gave up 2 bases and V 1 base, and 9 bases lay outside the gene matches. CDR3 coding DNA: TGTGCCAGCAGCCAAGGTCGAGGACAGGGCGCCAACACCGGGGAGCTGTTTTTT. It specifies CASSQGRGQGANTGELFF.

CDR3 amino acids: CASSHEVSGNTIYF. The CDR3 nucleotides read TGTGCCAGCAGCCATGAGGTCTCTGGAAACACCATATATTTT. V usage is TRBV3-1 (or the pseudogene TRBV3-2) and J usage is TRBJ1-3; D remains ambiguous. The germline V gene encodes CDR1 LGHDT and CDR2 YNNKEL (reference sequence). V lost 3 bases and J 0 bases, leaving 6 bases between the germline ends. The CDR3 is 14 amino acids.

The V and J genes are TRBV6-5 and TRBJ1-4, with D possibly TRBD1 on 6 matching bases. Trimming removed 6 bases at V and 4 bases at J, with 12 bases between. CDR1 and CDR2 (germline): MNHEY, SVGAGI. This CDR3 is 14 amino acids long. The CDR3 sequence: CASRRTVLNEKLFF. The CDR3 DNA reads TGTGCCAGCAGACGGACAGTCCTTAATGAAAAACTGTTTTTT.

The chain has TRBV6-5 and TRBJ1-5; D perhaps matches TRBD1 (5 bases). V lost 6 bases to trimming and J lost 8 bases, with 20 bases between them. The CDR3 loop spans 15 amino acids. The germline gives CDR1 MNHEY, CDR2 SVGAGI. The CDR3, as DNA: TGTGCCAGCAGCCTACTTGGAACAGGCTTGGAGCCCCAGCATTTT. Its translation is CASSLLGTGLEPQHF.